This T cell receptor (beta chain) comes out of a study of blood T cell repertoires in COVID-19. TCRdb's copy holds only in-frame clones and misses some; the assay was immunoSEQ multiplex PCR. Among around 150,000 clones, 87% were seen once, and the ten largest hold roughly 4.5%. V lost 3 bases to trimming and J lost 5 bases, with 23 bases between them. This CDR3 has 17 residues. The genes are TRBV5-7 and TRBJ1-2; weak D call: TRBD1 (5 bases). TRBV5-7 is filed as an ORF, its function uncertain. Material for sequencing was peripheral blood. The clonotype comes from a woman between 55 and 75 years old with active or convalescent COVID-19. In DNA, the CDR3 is TGTGCCAGCAGCTACCTACAGGCGATGAAGAAACCTTATGGCTACACCTTC. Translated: CASSYLQAMKKPYGYTF.